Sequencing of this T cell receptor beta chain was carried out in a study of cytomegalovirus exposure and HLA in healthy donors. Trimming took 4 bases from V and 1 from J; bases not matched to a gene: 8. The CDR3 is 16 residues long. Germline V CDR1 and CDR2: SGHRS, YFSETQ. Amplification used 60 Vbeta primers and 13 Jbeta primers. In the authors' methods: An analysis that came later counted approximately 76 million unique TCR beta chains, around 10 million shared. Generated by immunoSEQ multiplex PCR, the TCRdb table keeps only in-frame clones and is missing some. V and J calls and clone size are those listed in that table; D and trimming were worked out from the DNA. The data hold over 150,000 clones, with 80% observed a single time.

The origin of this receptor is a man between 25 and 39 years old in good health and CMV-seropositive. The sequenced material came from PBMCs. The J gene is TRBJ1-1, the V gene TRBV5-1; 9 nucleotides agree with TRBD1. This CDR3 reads CASSQDRGPSNTEAFF. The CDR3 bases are TGCGCCAGCAGCCAGGACAGGGGACCTTCGAACACTGAAGCTTTCTTT.